This TCR beta chain derives from a study of shared clonotypes between healthy human individuals (TCRdb year 2020). About the study as a whole: The cohort comprised a couple of women and a few men aged 18 to 49 years. To increase sequencing depth and limit assay-specific biases, TCR repertoire library preparation and sequencing were carried out by different laboratories using diverse techniques. For each donor, CD4 naive and CD4 memory were each run on three plates, CD8 naive on two plates, and CD8 memory on one plate. Each donor's leukapheresis produced roughly between about 0.8 and 8.9 billion PBMCs. Blood TCR repertoires of a handful of healthy adults were deeply sequenced to estimate repertoire size and the extent of clonotype sharing between individuals.

For the CD8 naive samples, CD45RO-negative cells were positively selected for CCR7, yielding a CD45RA+CCR7+ population from which TemRA cells were excluded. Donors were healthy HIV-negative adults with no recently reported acute infections or vaccinations. Every donor was a Caucasian adult residing in Nashville, Tennessee, USA. Blood was obtained by leukapheresis, after which PBMCs were separated by Ficoll-Histopaque density gradient centrifugation and cryopreserved in liquid nitrogen vapor phase. Analytical flow cytometry was used to check the purity and quantity of every magnetically sorted T cell population. Each sorted fraction had its genomic DNA isolated and then quantified by UV absorbance on a Nanodrop 2000c. The research as a whole found: Even with the large sequencing depth, rarefaction of the sorted-subset datasets indicated that sequencing was incomplete. Pairwise subsampling led to the expectation that sequencing depth would affect the degree of clonotype sharing among donors. When four donors were compared, the shared fraction of clonotypes was 5% to 6.5% for naive CD4, over 3% for naive CD8, 2.3% for memory CD4, and 0.35% to 0.4% for memory CD8. Compared with non-shared clonotypes, clonotypes shared by all four sorted-subset donors had higher generation probabilities. Because the study included a small number of donors, the genetic and exposure-history diversity represented was limited. Naive subsets generally had larger estimated clonotype richness than memory subsets did. Sampling was restricted to blood, and TCR repertoires in tissue are likely to differ from TCR repertoires in blood.

TCR CDR3 regions were amplified from genomic DNA by multiplex PCR using the deep immunoSEQ assay. For each cell subset, the extracted genomic DNA was distributed evenly across all wells of several immunoSEQ 96-well plates, and each plate served as one replicate. For sorted subsets, each replicate PCR was loaded with roughly 200 ng genomic DNA, equivalent to roughly 30,000 T cell genomes. The purified libraries were quantified using a Qubit 3.0 fluorometer, sized with a Bioanalyzer 2100, and then quantified again using the KAPA Library Quantification kit. Every immunoSEQ 96-well plate was sequenced on a dedicated single-read 150-cycle Illumina NextSeq 550 flow cell. The original methods were these. Because the immunoSEQ output held only junctional sequences and lacked quality scores, the filtering could not match the filtering applied to full-length reads. Sequences were annotated with PyIR, a Python wrapper for IgBLAST v1.9, using IMGT germline references to assign V/J genes and CDR3. Any read was removed if the V/J assignment was weak (E-value above 1e-6), the CDR3 was missing, or the read contained stop codons, out-of-frame junctions, or ambiguous translated residues. V3J clonotypes were defined by identical inferred V gene, J gene, and CDR3 amino acid sequence. Percentage overlap between repertoires was computed as shared unique clonotypes divided by the size of the smaller repertoire. RTK rarefaction, the Chao1 estimator, and Recon v2.1 estimates of unobserved clonotypes were used to assess repertoire richness. Generation probabilities for all TCRbeta clonotypes obtained by the gDNA method from four donors were computed using OLGA. The source is immuneACCESS, and TCRdb retained only in-frame sequences with V and J called. Part of the clones is not carried over; for the studies checked, unresolved V genes explain less than half of this, and the remainder is unexplained. That table gives V, J and clone size, and the DNA gave D and trimming. The sample has under 1 million clones on record, 90% to 97% of them singletons. In total, the top ten clones hold less than 0.3% of the sample.

V lost 5 bases and J lost 0 bases; the stretch between them is 11 bases long. From the germline V gene (reference sequence), CDR1 is SEHNR and CDR2 is FQNEAQ. Spanning cysteine to phenylalanine, the CDR3 consists of 14 amino acids. Just CDR3 DNA is preserved here, 42 bases in frame from base 1. Note on this clone: Its recognized antigen is unknown. Base quality data are lacking; no much larger clone is found one base away.

The clonotype originates from a man younger than 45 in good health. The chain employs TRBV7-9 and TRBJ2-7, with no confidently assigned D gene. Input material: naive CD8+ T cells sorted from blood. This specimen's cell subset or site label, interpreted: CD45RA+CCR7+. The DNA sequence is as follows: TGTGCCAGCAGCGAAGGTCAGAGCTCCTACGAGCAGTACTTC. This yields the protein CASSEGQSSYEQYF.